The clone carrying this T cell receptor (beta chain) was found a few times. The record originates from a study of blood T cell repertoires in COVID-19. V trimming: 5 bases; J trimming: 8 bases; junction bases outside the gene matches: 11. The CDR3 spans 14 residues. Germline CDR1 and CDR2: LNHDA and SQIVND (reference sequence). Produced via immunoSEQ multiplex PCR; TCRdb's table is partial and in-frame only. Of about 320,000 clones listed, 87% are singletons. Either two negative PCRs, clearance, or symptom resolution qualified Cohort 3 donors as recovered. The chain combines TRBV19 with TRBJ1-2, with 7 bases identical to TRBD1. This TCR came from a woman in her thirties who had recovered from COVID-19. Sequences were obtained from PBMCs or T cells enriched from blood (not recorded which). CDR3 loop: CASSLGDRTGGYTF. The DNA of the CDR3 is TGTGCCAGTAGTCTGGGGGACAGAACGGGGGGCTACACCTTC.